The present T cell receptor beta chain was sequenced within a study of cytomegalovirus exposure and HLA in healthy donors. In the study overall: Unique TCRs numbering around 80 million, obtained from HLA-typed donors, made up an early data release. The study, taken as a whole, reports: Presence/absence analyses assumed roughly uniform sequencing depth across donors, which may not hold.

The CDR3 spans 18 residues. The V gene's germline CDR1 is SGHTA and CDR2 FQGNSA. Trimming cost V 5 bases and J 0 bases; bases outside gene matches: 6. Both 60 Vbeta primers and 13 Jbeta primers went into the PCR. Here immunoSEQ multiplex PCR was the method, and the copy in TCRdb shows in-frame clones only, minus some. The profile shows roughly 100,000 clones, 83% of them singletons. This clone was seen a single time. Its antigen is unknown. The sequenced sample consisted of PBMCs. The sequence was collected from a man aged 18-30 years in good health and CMV-seronegative. The chain combines TRBV7-2 with TRBJ2-1; 14 bases are shared with TRBD2. The DNA for the CDR3 is TGTGCCAGCAGCGGGGGGACTAGCGGGAGACACTCCTACAATGAGCAGTTCTTC. Protein sequence: CASSGGTSGRHSYNEQFF.